This T cell receptor (beta chain) derives from a study of T cell repertoires in cytomegalovirus infection. Study-level information: It can be stated that public TCR beta signatures indicated CMV infection as well as a matching HLA type. Study observations and caveats: Using cumulative public TCR beta family frequency, the authors identified those who carried CMV together with the relevant HLA. Clonotype analysis showed dominance of the ex vivo response by HLA-C-restricted CMV-specific TCR beta clonotypes.

This clonotype occurred many times. Its specificity is unknown. TCRdb redid the calling of the reads with MiXCR, one entry per CDR3 protein. The sample has approximately 490,000 distinct CDR3 sequences; about 11% are singletons. CDR1 and CDR2 from the germline V gene are SEHNR and FQNEAQ (reference sequence). V lost 2 bases and J lost 6; bases outside the gene matches: 6. The CDR3 runs to 14 residues. The J gene is TRBJ1-1, the V gene TRBV7-9; 7 nucleotides match TRBD1. The sequence derives from a human donor in good health (CMV status not recorded). Some clones in this sample may be carry-over from other donors' samples. Sequencing input: PBMCs. CDR3 protein: CASSLMGQYPEAFF. DNA of the CDR3: TGTGCCAGCAGCTTAATGGGACAGTACCCTGAAGCTTTCTTT.